This TCR beta chain was identified in a study of CD4 T cells in relation to SARS-CoV-2 and coronaviruses. Study-level findings and limits: No donor gave both pre-pandemic and post-infection samples. No crossreactivity against non-spike viral proteins was tested here.

Turning to this clone: The target antigen is unknown.

Before the COVID-19 pandemic, during about 2010-2018, CD4+ T cells were taken from unexposed donors. Using immunoSEQ multiplex PCR, the repertoire was profiled, and TCRdb retains in-frame clones only, with some absent. The data contain under 65,000 clones, about nine tenths of them singletons. Trimming shortened V by 8 bases and J by 4 bases, and 13 bases separated the two germline ends. Germline loops: CDR1 MDHEN, CDR2 SYDVKM. This CDR3 has 13 residues. The source material was memory CD4+ T cells from PBMCs. The TCR sequence derives from a human donor in good health. This rearrangement joins TRBV28 to TRBJ2-3, with D perhaps TRBD2 (5 bases). Written as DNA, the CDR3 is TGTGCCAGCGGTGGCCGGGGTCCAGATACGCAGTATTTT. This translates into CASGGRGPDTQYF.